The sequence of this T cell receptor (beta chain) was determined in a study of T cell responses to AZD1222 COVID-19 vaccine. Profiled with immunoSEQ multiplex PCR; TCRdb holds only in-frame clones, not every one. The sample lists 100,000 to 150,000 clones; approximately 90% were seen once. CDR3 length: 14 residues. Germline V gene sequence: CDR1 MDHEN, CDR2 SYDVKM. Trimming cost V 5 bases and J 5 bases, with 16 bases left between them. The material sequenced was peripheral blood, taken on day 0 of AZD1222 vaccination. The chain joins TRBV28 to TRBJ2-7; maybe TRBD2 (6 bases). This TCR was recovered from an adult in good health. The CDR3 DNA reads as TGTGCCAGCAGTGGGGGAGGTGGGTTCCACGAGCAGTACTTC. The encoded protein is CASSGGGGFHEQYF.